Shown below are 5 T cell receptor beta chains from a single sample sequenced in a study of blood T cell repertoires in COVID-19. Profiled with immunoSEQ multiplex PCR; TCRdb holds only in-frame clones, not every one. The sample holds 200,000 to 250,000 clones; approximately 78% are singletons and the top ten take 10% to 15%. Sequenced material: peripheral blood. These TCRs come from a woman between 40 and 55 years old with acute or convalescent COVID-19.

J is TRBJ2-7 and V is TRBV11-2, with TRBD2 as a possible D gene (6 bases). The CDR3 has 17 amino acids. Between the trimmed V and J ends, which lost 0 bases and 2 bases, there was a span of 17 bases. Germline loops: CDR1 SGHAT, CDR2 FQNNGV. The CDR3 loop is CASSLESWDFVTYEQYF. For the CDR3, the DNA is TGTGCCAGCAGCTTAGAAAGCTGGGACTTCGTGACCTACGAGCAGTACTTC. Full variable domain (rest looked up from reference TRBV11-2 and TRBJ2-7): EAGVAQSPRYKIIEKRQSVAFWCNPISGHATLYWYQQILGQGPKLLIQFQNNGVVDDSQLPKDRFSAERLKGVDSTLKIQPAKLEDSAVYLCASSLESWDFVTYEQYFGPGTRLTVT.

The gene calls are TRBV10-3 and TRBJ1-1, with 8 positions matching TRBD1. Trimming removed 3 bases from V and 2 bases from J; junction bases left unmatched: 5. From germline, CDR1 is ENHRY and CDR2 SYGVKD. This CDR3 has 15 residues. CDR3 DNA sequence: TGTGCCATCAGTGAACCGACAGGGGTTAACACTGAAGCTTTCTTT. Its translation: CAISEPTGVNTEAFF.

The CDR3 region is CASKPDSSMNTEAFF. DNA of the CDR3: TGTGCCAGCAAACCCGACAGTTCTATGAACACTGAAGCTTTCTTT. The V and J genes are TRBV6-5 and TRBJ1-1, with D maybe TRBD1 (5 bases). The CDR3 covers 15 residues. Germline lookup yields CDR1 MNHEY and CDR2 SVGAGI. Trimming removed 7 bases at V and 0 bases at J, with 15 bases between.

This sequence joins TRBV13 and TRBJ1-1; the D gene is possibly TRBD1 (5 bases). The CDR3 runs to 17 residues. V was pared by 5 bases and J by 0 bases, with 19 bases between. In germline, CDR1 is PRHDT, CDR2 FYEKMQ (reference sequence). The CDR3 DNA is TGTGCCAGCAGCCAAGACAGTTTCACATCCCTGAACACTGAAGCTTTCTTT. The encoded protein is CASSQDSFTSLNTEAFF.

This chain links TRBV13 with TRBJ2-3; 15 bases map to TRBD2. The CDR3 is 19 amino acids. Unmatched junction bases numbered 11, after V lost 2 bases and J lost 5 bases. CDR1 PRHDT and CDR2 FYEKMQ come from the germline V gene (reference sequence). Here the CDR3 reads CASSLPRTSGGAGRDTQYF. The DNA for the CDR3 is TGTGCCAGCAGCTTACCCCGGACTAGCGGGGGGGCTGGTCGAGATACGCAGTATTTT.